This T cell receptor (beta chain) is from a study of T cell responses to AZD1222 COVID-19 vaccine (dated by TCRdb to the early 2020s). For context, the study as a whole: AZD1222 recipients given second doses at about 4 weeks or at about 12 weeks were pooled, since spike-specific TCR depth and breadth were not found to differ between the two schedules. A total of more than 230 trial participants underwent TCR sequencing, of whom roughly 210 received two doses of AZD1222 and about 25 received two doses of the MenACWY control vaccine. Trial participants were enrolled into age subgroups of 18-55, 56-69 and 70-plus years, which contained 148, 28 and 57 TCR-sequenced participants, respectively.

The CDR3 regions of human TCRbeta chains were subjected to immunosequencing. The authors' pipeline ran thus. TCRs in the repertoires were matched against a reference library of SARS-CoV-2-specific TCRs that had been generated with the MIRA antigen-specificity platform. Breadth was defined as the fraction of unique TCRs that were SARS-CoV-2-associated, and depth was defined as the fraction of total T cells that were SARS-CoV-2-associated. Using the MIRA data, every spike-specific TCR was mapped to the spike region that the TCR reacted to and assigned to either a CD4 or a CD8 class. Log10-transformed breadth and depth values were compared by one-way ANOVA with Sidak's multiple comparisons tests. TCRdb stores this immuneACCESS table with in-frame sequences only. Part of the clones is absent; in the studies checked, under half of the shortfall reflects unresolved V genes, and no reason is known for the rest. That table supplies the V and J calls and clone size; D and trimming were determined from the DNA. The table for this sample lists about 120,000 clones; about nine tenths of them were counted only once. Around 6.9% of the sample belongs to the ten largest clones.

Broader findings and caveats from the paper: Participants were mostly white British and included more females than males, and it was suggested by the authors that clonal diversity may have been underestimated. Reportedly, close to half of the unique spike-specific TCRs recognized epitopes lying outside the regions that are mutated in the B.1.351 and B.1.1.7 variants. Because no samples from the day 14 peak response were available, repertoires could be characterized only after the peak T cell response. Vaccine-associated CD4 TCRs spanned the whole spike protein, with dominant responses in regions 160-218 and 743-854. Only five to seven AZD1222 recipients were SARS-CoV-2 seropositive at baseline, limiting conclusions about previously exposed vaccinees. A significant rise in spike-specific TCR breadth and depth was observed after two AZD1222 doses relative to day 0 and relative to MenACWY recipients. In the small 56-69-year group, the increase in depth fell short of significance, most likely because of low power.

With respect to this clone: Its target antigen remains unknown. Per-base qualities were not stored, and no clone one base away is much larger.

In light of the paper, this sample's time point label describes: baseline before first vaccination. Samples from vaccinated people were obtained from the UK trials COV001 and COV002, which included a single-blind randomized controlled phase 2/3 trial of AZD1222 (ChAdOx1 nCoV-19) in healthy adults. For TCRbeta chain sequencing, PBMC samples from trial participants were taken at day 0 and at day 28 after the second dose. The CDR3 runs 18 residues from the cysteine to the phenylalanine. Left in the record is the CDR3 DNA by itself, 54 bases read in frame from the first base. Based on the germline V gene, the CDR1 and CDR2 sequences are SGHRS and YFSETQ. V ends up 0 bases short and J 3 bases short, with an unmatched junction base count of 12.

Specimen: peripheral blood, collected on day 0 of AZD1222 vaccination. The source is an adult in good health. Recombination connected TRBV5-1 to TRBJ2-1; 7 nucleotides in the junction match TRBD2. The encoded CDR3 is CASSLEAPLAAIYNEQFF. The nucleotide sequence is TGCGCCAGCAGCTTGGAGGCCCCCCTAGCGGCGATCTACAATGAGCAGTTCTTC.